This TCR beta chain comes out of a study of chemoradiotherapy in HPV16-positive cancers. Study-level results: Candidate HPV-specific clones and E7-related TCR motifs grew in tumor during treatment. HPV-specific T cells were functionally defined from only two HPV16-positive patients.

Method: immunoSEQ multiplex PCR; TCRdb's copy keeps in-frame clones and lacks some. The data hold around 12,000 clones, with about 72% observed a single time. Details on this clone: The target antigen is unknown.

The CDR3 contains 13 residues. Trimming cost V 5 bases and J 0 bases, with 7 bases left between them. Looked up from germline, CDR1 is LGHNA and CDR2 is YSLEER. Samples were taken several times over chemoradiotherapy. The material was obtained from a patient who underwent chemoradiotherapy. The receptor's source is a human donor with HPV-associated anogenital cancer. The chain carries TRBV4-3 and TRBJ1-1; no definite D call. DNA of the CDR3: TGCGCCAGCAGCGCGAGGATGAACACTGAAGCTTTCTTT. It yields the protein CASSARMNTEAFF.